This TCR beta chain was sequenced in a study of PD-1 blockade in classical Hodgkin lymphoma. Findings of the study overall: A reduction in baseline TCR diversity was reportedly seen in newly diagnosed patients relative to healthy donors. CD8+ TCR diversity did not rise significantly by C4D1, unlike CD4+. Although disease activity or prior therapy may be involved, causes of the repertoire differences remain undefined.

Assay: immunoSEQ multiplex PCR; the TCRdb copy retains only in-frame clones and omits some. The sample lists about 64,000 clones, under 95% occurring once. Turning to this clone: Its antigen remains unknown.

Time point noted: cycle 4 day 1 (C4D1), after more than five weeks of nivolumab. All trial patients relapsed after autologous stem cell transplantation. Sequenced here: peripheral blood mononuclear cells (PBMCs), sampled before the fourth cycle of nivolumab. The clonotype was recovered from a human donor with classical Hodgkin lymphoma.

The CDR3 bases are TGTGCCAGCAGCGTAGTTATGGGCGGAAAACTGTTTTTT. Encoded protein: CASSVVMGGKLFF. This chain links TRBV9 with TRBJ1-4; D is uncertain. V was pared by 0 bases and J by 10 bases, with 10 bases between. CDR1 SGDLS and CDR2 YYNGEE come from the germline V gene. There are 13 residues in the CDR3.